A single sample is the source of the 15 T cell receptor beta chains below, sequenced in a study of Graves' ophthalmopathy and Graves' hyperthyroidism. The sequenced template was RNA, covering the TCR beta CDR3 region. First-round RT-PCR relied on HTBI primers, and a second-round multiplex PCR came next. One entry per CDR3 protein results from TCRdb running MiXCR on the multiplex PCR reads. The sample carries about 200,000 distinct CDR3 sequences, roughly 29% recorded once. The material sequenced was peripheral blood. These TCRs come from a man in his fifties with Graves' ophthalmopathy.

This clonotype has just a few counts. The chain couples TRBV29-1 to TRBJ1-2; D might be TRBD1 (6 bases). The V gene's germline CDR1 is SQVTM and CDR2 ANQGSEA. The CDR3 is made up of 13 amino acids. In DNA, the CDR3 is TGCAACGTGTATGGGGGGGCGGGGTATGGCTACACCTTC. It specifies CNVYGGAGYGYTF.

This clonotype was counted ten times or more. The chain carries TRBV3-1 and TRBJ1-6, with a weak D call TRBD1 (6 bases). Looked up from germline, CDR1 is LGHDT and CDR2 is YNNKEL (reference sequence). CDR3 length: 14 residues. Trimming took 2 bases from V and 7 from J, leaving 9 bases between them. This CDR3 reads CASSQKRGNSPLHF. In DNA form, the CDR3 reads TGTGCCAGCAGCCAAAAAAGGGGGAATTCACCCCTCCACTTT.

This clonotype was found many times. The rearrangement links TRBV28 to TRBJ2-7; 9 positions agree with TRBD1. The CDR3 is made up of 14 amino acids. V gave up 10 bases and J gave up 7 bases; unmatched junction bases: 14. Germline V gene lookup returns CDR1 MDHEN and CDR2 SYDVKM. The CDR3 here is CATTIGTGSWEQYF. CDR3 DNA: TGTGCCACTACGATCGGGACAGGGTCTTGGGAGCAGTACTTC. Together with reference TRBV28 and TRBJ2-7, the CDR3 gives the full variable domain: DVKVTQSSRYLVKRTGEKVFLECVQDMDHENMFWYRQDPGLGLRLIYFSYDVKMKEKGDIPEGYSVSREKKERFSLILESASTNQTSMYLCATTIGTGSWEQYFGPGTRLTVT.

The sample holds many counts of this clonotype. The CDR3 loop reads CASSYTDRGGTGELFF. Written as DNA, the CDR3 is TGTGCCAGCAGTTACACAGACAGGGGAGGGACCGGGGAGCTGTTTTTT. The J gene is TRBJ2-2, the V gene TRBV6-2 or TRBV6-3, with D possibly matching TRBD1 (8 bases). The length of the CDR3 is 16 residues. Germline loops: CDR1 MNHEY, CDR2 SVGEGT. Trimming took 2 bases from V and 5 from J, leaving 15 bases between them.

In this sample, this clonotype turned up many times. The chain links TRBV2 to TRBJ2-7; D unclear. Germline CDR1 SNHLY, CDR2 FYNNEI. Trimming cost V 3 bases and J 0 bases, with 9 bases left between them. The CDR3 loop spans 14 amino acids. CDR3 sequence (DNA): TGTGCCAGCAGTGAGGGCACATTCTCCTACGAGCAGTACTTC. It yields the protein CASSEGTFSYEQYF.

The chain employs TRBV6-1 and TRBJ1-2; 7 bases agree with TRBD1. This CDR3 region has 14 residues. The ends lost 6 bases at V and 4 bases at J; junction bases unmatched: 8. Per germline, CDR1 MNHNS and CDR2 SASEGT. Here the CDR3 DNA reads TGTGCCAGCAGCCTCTACAGGGGAAGCTATGGCTACACCTTC. Its protein product is CASSLYRGSYGYTF.

The chain joins TRBV12-3 or TRBV12-4 to TRBJ2-7; no clear D gene. The CDR3 has 14 amino acids. Trimming shortened V by 5 bases and J by 4 bases, and 15 bases separated the two germline ends. CDR3 DNA: TGTGCCAGCAGTCACCTCTACAGAAAATACGAGCAGTACTTC. As protein: CASSHLYRKYEQYF.

This clonotype was observed many times. The chain has TRBV7-2 and TRBJ2-5; 7 bases line up with TRBD1. V dropped 5 bases and J dropped 5; count of bases not matched to a gene: 5. The CDR3 sequence is 13 residues long. The germline CDR1 and CDR2 sequences are SGHTA and FQGNSA. CDR3 nucleotides: TGTGCCAGCAGCCAAGGGACAGTGGAGACCCAGTACTTC. This codes for CASSQGTVETQYF.

This clonotype has only a few counts. This chain joins TRBV24-1 and TRBJ1-2; D may be TRBD1 (5 bases). The CDR3 sequence is 13 residues long. Per germline, CDR1 KGHDR and CDR2 SFDVKD. The V gene lost 6 bases and the J gene lost 4 bases, with 11 bases spanning the gap. CDR3 in DNA: TGTGCCACCAGTCGGGGCGTTGGCTATGGCTACACCTTC. Amino acids: CATSRGVGYGYTF.

This clonotype was counted ten times or more. The genes are TRBV20-1 and TRBJ2-5; D uncertain. The CDR3 loop spans 12 amino acids. Germline V gives CDR1 DFQATT, CDR2 SNEGSKA (reference sequence). V lost 2 bases, J lost 5 bases, and 9 bases lay in between. In DNA form, the CDR3 reads TGCAGTGCTAGAAATCCAGCGGAGACCCAGTACTTC. It is translated as CSARNPAETQYF.

This clonotype was observed a single time. The rearrangement links TRBV20-1 to TRBJ1-1, with D unclear. V was cut by 3 bases and J by 3 bases, with 5 bases left in between. The CDR3 runs to 11 residues. CDR1 is DFQATT and CDR2 is SNEGSKA in the germline V gene (reference sequence). The CDR3 loop is CSASWDTEAFF. CDR3 nucleotides: TGCAGTGCTAGTTGGGACACTGAAGCTTTCTTT.

This clonotype was picked up many times. The chain couples TRBV7-2 to TRBJ2-2; D remains unclear. The V end was cut by 2 bases, the J end by 7 bases, with 14 bases between. From germline, CDR1 is SGHTA and CDR2 FQGNSA. The CDR3 is 15 residues long. In DNA, the CDR3 is TGTGCCAGCAGCTTATCCCGTCCGTTCGGCGGGGAGCTGTTTTTT. Protein sequence: CASSLSRPFGGELFF.

This clonotype was seen repeatedly, ten times or more. The V call is TRBV18, the J call TRBJ1-6; 10 bases map to TRBD1. J was trimmed by 7 bases and V by 3 bases; bases with no gene match: 3. The CDR3 has 15 residues. Germline loops: CDR1 KGHSH, CDR2 LQKENI. CDR3 loop: CASSPGQGDNSPLHF. The CDR3 coding sequence is TGTGCCAGCTCACCCGGACAGGGGGACAATTCACCCCTCCACTTT.

This clonotype occurred many times. The chain combines TRBV6-5 with TRBJ1-6; D might be TRBD1 (6 bases). There are 14 residues in the CDR3. Deletions cut 2 bases from V and 5 bases from J, with 7 bases between. Germline-derived CDR1 and CDR2 are MNHEY and SVGAGI. Here the CDR3 DNA reads TGTGCCAGCAGTTACAGGGGGAATAATTCACCCCTCCACTTT. It encodes CASSYRGNNSPLHF.

This clonotype was detected ten times or more. V is TRBV6-1 and J is TRBJ1-3, with a tentative D call TRBD1 (5 bases). Germline assignment: CDR1 MNHNS and CDR2 SASEGT. Between the trimmed V and J ends, which lost 2 bases and 4 bases, there was a span of 21 bases. There are 18 residues in the CDR3. The chain's CDR3 is CASSEFSKWGAGGNTIYF. DNA of the CDR3: TGTGCCAGCAGTGAATTTTCGAAGTGGGGCGCGGGAGGAAACACCATATATTTT.